Listed below are T cell receptor beta chains from one sample, sequenced in a study of blood T cell repertoires in COVID-19. Sequencing was performed with immunoSEQ multiplex PCR; in TCRdb, only in-frame clones are kept and a portion is missing. The sample has about 370,000 clones, 85% to 90% seen once. The specimen sequenced was PBMCs or T cells enriched from blood (not recorded which). These receptors were taken from a man younger than 35 who had recovered from COVID-19. CDR3s include the opening cysteine and the closing phenylalanine or tryptophan. Fields, in order: CDR3 protein, CDR3 DNA, V gene, D gene, J gene. A D gene is named only where the DNA matches it firmly.

CASTPRWSAGSGELFF,TGTGCCAGCACCCCCCGATGGTCCGCAGGTTCCGGGGAGCTGTTTTTT,TRBV6-2/TRBV6-3,-,TRBJ2-2
CASSRTGNEQYF,TGTGCCAGCAGCAGAACAGGGAACGAGCAGTACTTC,TRBV7-9,-,TRBJ2-7
CASSPSLVSGNTIYF,TGTGCCAGCAGCCCCTCACTTGTCTCTGGAAACACCATATATTTT,TRBV9,-,TRBJ1-3
CAISEGRNTGNTIYF,TGTGCCATCAGTGAGGGCAGGAATACTGGAAACACCATATATTTT,TRBV10-3,-,TRBJ1-3
CSVEDLNEITYNEQFF,TGCAGCGTTGAAGATCTAAACGAAATCACGTACAATGAGCAGTTCTTC,TRBV29-1,-,TRBJ2-1
CATSRDRSGVTGLYGYTF,TGTGCCACCAGCAGAGATCGTTCGGGAGTGACCGGCCTCTATGGCTACACCTTC,TRBV15,-,TRBJ1-2
CASSLEGGWQSLFF,TGTGCCAGCAGCTTAGAAGGCGGGTGGCAGTCGTTGTTTTTT,TRBV7-2,-,TRBJ1-4
CASSYSGQVEGQYF,TGTGCCAGCAGTTACTCGGGACAGGTTGAGGGGCAGTACTTC,TRBV6-5,TRBD1,TRBJ2-7
CASSRGGQGAEAFF,TGTGCCAGCAGCCGCGGGGGACAGGGGGCTGAAGCTTTCTTT,TRBV7-3,TRBD1,TRBJ1-1
CASSDPHNTQNTEAFF,TGTGCCAGCAGTGACCCCCACAACACACAGAACACTGAAGCTTTCTTT,TRBV25-1,-,TRBJ1-1
CASSARGGQGIVYEQYF,TGTGCCAGTTCCGCCCGGGGGGGGCAAGGGATCGTCTACGAGCAGTACTTC,TRBV19,TRBD2,TRBJ2-7
CASSPNGVGNTIYF,TGCGCCAGCAGCCCGAACGGGGTTGGAAACACCATATATTTT,TRBV5-1,-,TRBJ1-3
CASSPQGVGYGYTF,TGTGCCAGCAGCCCACAGGGCGTAGGCTATGGCTACACCTTC,TRBV7-3,-,TRBJ1-2
CASSLDAGRESNEQFF,TGCGCCAGCAGCTTGGACGCGGGAAGGGAGAGCAATGAGCAGTTCTTC,TRBV5-1,-,TRBJ2-1
CASSLPRGGGETEAFF,TGTGCCAGCAGCTTACCCCGCGGCGGGGGGGAAACTGAAGCTTTCTTT,TRBV11-2,-,TRBJ1-1
CVSRLQGRNTEAFF,TGTGTATCCCGACTACAGGGAAGGAACACTGAAGCTTTCTTT,TRBV27,-,TRBJ1-1
CAISRGQEDGYTF,TGTGCCATCAGCAGAGGACAGGAGGATGGCTACACCTTC,TRBV10-3,TRBD1,TRBJ1-2
CASSPGTKEENQAFF,TGTGCCAGCAGCCCCGGGACAAAGGAGGAAAATCAAGCTTTCTTT,TRBV7-9,-,TRBJ1-1
CASSFRGGHRAYEQYF,TGTGCCAGCAGTTTTCGCGGGGGCCACAGGGCCTACGAGCAGTACTTC,TRBV27,-,TRBJ2-7
CASDVTGRYGYTF,TGTGCCAGTGACGTTACAGGGCGCTATGGCTACACCTTC,TRBV14,-,TRBJ1-2
CAWSAGTGYYEQYF,TGTGCCTGGAGTGCGGGGACAGGGTACTACGAGCAGTACTTC,TRBV30,TRBD1,TRBJ2-7
CASSDSPAGELFF,TGTGCCAGCAGTGATTCCCCGGCCGGGGAGCTGTTTTTT,TRBV6-4,-,TRBJ2-2